This T cell receptor (beta chain) was obtained from a study of T cell responses to AZD1222 COVID-19 vaccine. Generated by immunoSEQ multiplex PCR, the TCRdb table keeps only in-frame clones and is missing some. Of some 49,000 clones in the sample, about 74% are singletons; the top ten hold 6% to 7%. Study-level points and caveats: At baseline, just five to seven AZD1222 recipients tested seropositive. Clonal diversity was possibly underestimated; the donors were predominantly white British and more often female. There were repertoire samples only from the period after the peak T cell response. Distributed over spike, vaccine-associated CD4 TCRs predominated at 160-218 and 743-854.

With 7 bases clipped from V and 4 bases from J, the junction kept 8 bases outside the gene matches. The CDR3 runs to 15 residues. Looked up from germline, CDR1 is MNHEY and CDR2 is SVGAGI. Notes on this clone: As yet, its antigen is unknown.

This rearrangement joins TRBV6-5 to TRBJ2-1; TRBD2 matches 9 bases. The specimen was peripheral blood, collected on day 0 of AZD1222 vaccination. This TCR derives from an adult in good health. DNA for the CDR3: TGTGCCAGCATTCCGGGACTAGCTTTGTACAATGAGCAGTTCTTC. Translated: CASIPGLALYNEQFF.